The TCR beta chain described here comes from a study of T-cell memory formation after mild COVID-19 (dated by TCRdb to the early 2020s). Some background on the complete study: TCR sequence clusters from the two donors were found to be largely donor specific. Longitudinal TCRalpha and TCRbeta repertoire sequencing tracked T-cell clones expanding and contracting after mild COVID-19 in a couple of donors. The cohort comprised two young, previously healthy adult volunteers, one female and one male.

Ficoll-Paque density gradient centrifugation was used to isolate PBMCs. The paper's findings and limits, for the study overall: Contracting CD4+ clones were located mainly in the CM and EM memory subsets, whereas CD8+ clones were found to be enriched in EMRA. The second-wave clones that peaked on day 37 were not confirmed to be SARS-CoV-2 specific. Some responding clones were detected in pre-infection memory, suggesting pre-existing cross-reactive memory T cells joined the SARS-CoV-2 response. From day 15 to 85, contracting clones showed balanced CD4/CD8 phenotypes, whereas a second wave of clones that expanded from day 15 to 37 leaned towards CD4+. The study covered only a couple of mild cases, and larger cohorts including severe cases with pre-infection samples were considered necessary.

In this sample, this clonotype turned up a few times. It lacks a known antigen. No much larger clonotype is one base removed from it; base qualities were not supplied. TCRdb names Illumina NovaSeq 6000 as the instrument used. Using 5'RACE with constant-segment primers, TCRalpha and TCRbeta cDNA libraries were constructed, with sample barcodes and unique molecular identifiers added in the process. Trizol reagent was used to extract RNA from every sample. Library amplification was performed in two PCR steps, and a second sample barcode and Illumina TruSeq adapters were introduced in the second step. Sequencing of libraries was performed on an Illumina NovaSeq with 2 x 150 bp paired-end reads. Under the source paper's analysis protocol: With migec v1.2.7, reads were demultiplexed and then collapsed into UMI-guided consensus sequences. With mixcr v2.1.11, UMI consensuses were aligned to TRA and TRB V and J templates and assembled into clonotypes. Expanded or contracted clonotypes were those called significant by both edgeR and NoisET, with noise models trained on biological replicates. For edgeR calls, a false discovery rate-adjusted p below 0.01 and a log2 fold-change threshold of 1 were applied. As an exploratory analysis of dynamics, PCA with hierarchical clustering was applied to max-normalized trajectories of the 1000 most abundant clonotypes. Separately sequenced CD4+ and CD8+ repertoires were used to assign a CD4 or CD8 phenotype to each responding clone. TCRdb applied fastp at Q25 and MiXCR to the public reads, then kept only in-frame beta chains. Rows are combined by CDR3 protein, so each entry shows the most common genes and DNA. Clone size and V and J calls follow TCRdb, not the original study. In all, the sample holds 350,000 to 450,000 distinct CDR3 sequences, and 20% to 25% of those were seen once. The ten top clones hold 8.8% of the sample.

For CDR1 and CDR2, the germline V gene lists SNHLY and FYNNEI. Trimming leaves V shorter by 4 bases and J shorter by 0 bases, with the junction holding 3 bases beyond the gene matches. CDR3 length: 16 amino acids, cysteine to phenylalanine. Just the 48-base CDR3 DNA is kept, in frame starting at base 1. The sample consisted of PBMCs or a T cell subset sorted from them (not recorded which). This sequence was found in an adult woman who had mild COVID-19 (a few samples of this study predate the infection). The sample titles of this study are shuffled in the database, so cell type and time point are left out; the donor was told from shared clones. The chain couples TRBV2 to TRBJ2-2, with 9 bases aligning to TRBD2. The base sequence is TGTGCCAGCAGTGCCCCTAGCGGGGCGAACACCGGGGAGCTGTTTTTT. Its protein is CASSAPSGANTGELFF.